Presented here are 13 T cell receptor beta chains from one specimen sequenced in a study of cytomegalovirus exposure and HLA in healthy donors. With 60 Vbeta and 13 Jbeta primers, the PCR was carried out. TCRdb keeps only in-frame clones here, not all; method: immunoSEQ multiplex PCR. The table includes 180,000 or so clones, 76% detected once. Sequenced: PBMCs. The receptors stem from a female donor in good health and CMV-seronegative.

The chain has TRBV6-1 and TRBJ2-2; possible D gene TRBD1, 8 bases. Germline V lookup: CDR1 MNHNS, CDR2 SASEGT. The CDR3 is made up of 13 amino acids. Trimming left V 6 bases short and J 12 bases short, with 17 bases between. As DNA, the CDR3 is TGTGCCAGCAGGAAGGACAGGGAGGGGAAGCTGTTTTTT. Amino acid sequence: CASRKDREGKLFF.

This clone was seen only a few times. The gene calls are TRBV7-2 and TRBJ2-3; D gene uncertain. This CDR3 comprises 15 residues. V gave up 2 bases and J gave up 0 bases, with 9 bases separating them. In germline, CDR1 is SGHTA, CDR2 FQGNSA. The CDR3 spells CASSLNSQSTDTQYF. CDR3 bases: TGTGCCAGCAGCTTAAACAGCCAGAGCACAGATACGCAGTATTTT.

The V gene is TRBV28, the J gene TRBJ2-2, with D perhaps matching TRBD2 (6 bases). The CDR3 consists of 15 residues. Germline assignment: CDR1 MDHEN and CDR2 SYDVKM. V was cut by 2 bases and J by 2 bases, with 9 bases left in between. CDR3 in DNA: TGTGCCAGCAGTTTACCGGGAGTTAACACCGGGGAGCTGTTTTTT. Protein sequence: CASSLPGVNTGELFF.

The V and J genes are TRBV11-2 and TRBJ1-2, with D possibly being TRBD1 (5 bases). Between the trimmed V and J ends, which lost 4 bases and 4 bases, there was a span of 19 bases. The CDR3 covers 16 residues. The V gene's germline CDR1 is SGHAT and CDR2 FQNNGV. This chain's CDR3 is CASSSPRAGNFYGYTF. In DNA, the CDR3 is TGTGCCAGCAGCTCCCCCCGGGCAGGGAATTTCTATGGCTACACCTTC.

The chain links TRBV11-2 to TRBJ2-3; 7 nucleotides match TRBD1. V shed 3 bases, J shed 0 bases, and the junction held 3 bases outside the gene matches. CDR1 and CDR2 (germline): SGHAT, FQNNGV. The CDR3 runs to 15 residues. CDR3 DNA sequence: TGTGCCAGCAGCTTCTCAGGGGGAAGCACAGATACGCAGTATTTT. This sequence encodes CASSFSGGSTDTQYF. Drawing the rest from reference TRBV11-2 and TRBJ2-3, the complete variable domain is EAGVAQSPRYKIIEKRQSVAFWCNPISGHATLYWYQQILGQGPKLLIQFQNNGVVDDSQLPKDRFSAERLKGVDSTLKIQPAKLEDSAVYLCASSFSGGSTDTQYFGPGTRLTVL.

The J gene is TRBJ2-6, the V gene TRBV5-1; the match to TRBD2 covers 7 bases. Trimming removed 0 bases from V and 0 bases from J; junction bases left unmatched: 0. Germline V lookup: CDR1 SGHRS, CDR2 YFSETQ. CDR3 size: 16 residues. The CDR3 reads CASSLGGGSGANVLTF. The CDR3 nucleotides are TGCGCCAGCAGCTTGGGGGGGGGCTCTGGGGCCAACGTCCTGACTTTC.

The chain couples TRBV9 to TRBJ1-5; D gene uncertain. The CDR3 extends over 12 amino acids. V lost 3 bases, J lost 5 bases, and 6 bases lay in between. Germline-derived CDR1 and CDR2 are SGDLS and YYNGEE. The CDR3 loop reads CASSGGDQPQHF. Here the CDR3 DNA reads TGTGCCAGCAGCGGCGGGGATCAGCCCCAGCATTTT.

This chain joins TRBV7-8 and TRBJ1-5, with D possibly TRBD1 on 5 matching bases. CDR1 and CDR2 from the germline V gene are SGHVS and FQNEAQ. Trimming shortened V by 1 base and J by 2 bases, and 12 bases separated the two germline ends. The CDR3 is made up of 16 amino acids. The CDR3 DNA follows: TGTGCCAGCAGCTTAGGGCGGGGCCCGGGCAATCAGCCCCAGCATTTT. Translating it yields CASSLGRGPGNQPQHF.

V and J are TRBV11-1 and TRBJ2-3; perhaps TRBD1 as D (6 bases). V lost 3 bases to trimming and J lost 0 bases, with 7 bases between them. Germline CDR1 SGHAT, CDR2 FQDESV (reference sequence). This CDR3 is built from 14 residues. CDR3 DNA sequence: TGTGCCAGCAGCTTGGACAGCAGCACAGATACGCAGTATTTT. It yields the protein CASSLDSSTDTQYF.

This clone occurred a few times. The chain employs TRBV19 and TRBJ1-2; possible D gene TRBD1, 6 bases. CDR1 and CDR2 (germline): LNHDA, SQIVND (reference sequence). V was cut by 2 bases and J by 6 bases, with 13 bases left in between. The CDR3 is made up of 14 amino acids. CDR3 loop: CASSISGTIHGYTF. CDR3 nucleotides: TGTGCCAGTAGTATATCCGGGACAATTCATGGCTACACCTTC.

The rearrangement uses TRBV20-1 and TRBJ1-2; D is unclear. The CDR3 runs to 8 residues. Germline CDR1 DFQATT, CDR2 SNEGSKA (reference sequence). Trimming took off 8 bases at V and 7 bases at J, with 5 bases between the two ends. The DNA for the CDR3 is TGCAGTCCGCGTGGCTACACCTTC. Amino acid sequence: CSPRGYTF.

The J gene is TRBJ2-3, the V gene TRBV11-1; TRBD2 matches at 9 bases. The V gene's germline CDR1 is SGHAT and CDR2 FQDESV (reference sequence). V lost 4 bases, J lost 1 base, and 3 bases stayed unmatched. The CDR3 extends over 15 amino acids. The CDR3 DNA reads TGTGCCAGCAGCTCCTCTAGCGGGGGCACAGATACGCAGTATTTT. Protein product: CASSSSSGGTDTQYF. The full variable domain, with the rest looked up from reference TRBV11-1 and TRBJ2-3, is EAEVAQSPRYKITEKSQAVAFWCDPISGHATLYWYRQILGQGPELLVQFQDESVVDDSQLPKDRFSAERLKGVDSTLKIQPAELGDSAMYLCASSSSSGGTDTQYFGPGTRLTVL.

Written as DNA, the CDR3 is TGTGCCAGCAGCCCCCGAGCGGGAGAGGGGCCCAGAGCAGATACGCAGTATTTT. Translated, it gives CASSPRAGEGPRADTQYF. The genes are TRBV9 and TRBJ2-3; 8 nucleotides align to TRBD2. Germline V gene lookup returns CDR1 SGDLS and CDR2 YYNGEE. The CDR3 is 18 amino acids. Unmatched junction bases numbered 17, after V lost 4 bases and J lost 4 bases.